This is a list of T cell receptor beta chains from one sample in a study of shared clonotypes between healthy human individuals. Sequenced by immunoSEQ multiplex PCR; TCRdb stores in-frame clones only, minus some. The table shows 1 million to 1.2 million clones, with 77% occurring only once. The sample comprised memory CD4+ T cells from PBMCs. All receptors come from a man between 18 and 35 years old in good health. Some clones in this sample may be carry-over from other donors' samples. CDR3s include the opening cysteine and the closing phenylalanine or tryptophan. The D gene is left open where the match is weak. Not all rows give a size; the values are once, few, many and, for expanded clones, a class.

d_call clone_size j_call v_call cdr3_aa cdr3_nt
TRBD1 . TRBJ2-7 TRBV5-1 CASSYLLRDRGTEQYF TGCGCCAGCAGCTACTTGCTCCGGGACAGGGGGACCGAGCAGTACTTC
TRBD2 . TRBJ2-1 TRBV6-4 CASSESGTYNEQFF TGTGCCAGCAGTGAGAGCGGGACCTACAATGAGCAGTTCTTC
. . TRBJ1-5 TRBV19 CASSIWNNQPQHF TGTGCCAGTAGTATATGGAACAATCAGCCCCAGCATTTT
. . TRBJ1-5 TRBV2 CASRADSNQPQHF TGTGCCAGCAGGGCGGATAGCAATCAGCCCCAGCATTTT
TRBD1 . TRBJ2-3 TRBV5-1 CASSLDRGTDTQYF TGCGCCAGCAGCTTGGACAGGGGGACCGATACGCAGTATTTT
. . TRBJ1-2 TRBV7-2 CASSLQINYGYTF TGTGCCAGCAGCCTACAGATTAACTATGGCTACACCTTC
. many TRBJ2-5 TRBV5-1 CASSPRGIGKTQYF TGCGCCAGCAGCCCCCGCGGGATCGGGAAGACCCAGTACTTC
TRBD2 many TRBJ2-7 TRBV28 CASSLRFRRRGGSYEQYF TGTGCCAGCAGTTTACGGTTCAGGAGGCGGGGAGGGTCCTACGAGCAGTACTTC
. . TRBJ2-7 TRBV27 CASSRRERGYEQYF TGTGCCAGCAGTCGGAGGGAGCGCGGATACGAGCAGTACTTC
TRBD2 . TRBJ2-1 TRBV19 CASSIRAGVDGNEQFF TGTGCCAGTAGTATACGGGCGGGAGTGGACGGGAATGAGCAGTTCTTC
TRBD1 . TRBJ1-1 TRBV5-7 CASSLTQGGTEAFF TGTGCCAGCAGCCTAACACAGGGGGGCACTGAAGCTTTCTTT
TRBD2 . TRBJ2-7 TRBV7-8 CASSRTSGSYEQYF TGTGCCAGCAGCCGGACTAGCGGATCCTACGAGCAGTACTTC
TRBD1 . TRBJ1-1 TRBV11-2 CASSSYRGHDTEAFF TGTGCCAGCAGCTCCTACAGGGGGCATGACACTGAAGCTTTCTTT
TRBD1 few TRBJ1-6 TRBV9 CASSVNEGQGSPLHF TGTGCCAGCAGCGTAAACGAGGGACAGGGCTCACCCCTCCACTTT
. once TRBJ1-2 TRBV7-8 CASSLAQFQGLYGYTF TGTGCCAGCAGCTTAGCACAGTTTCAGGGGCTCTATGGCTACACCTTC
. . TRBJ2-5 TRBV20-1 CSAKLGETQYF TGCAGTGCTAAGTTGGGAGAGACCCAGTACTTC
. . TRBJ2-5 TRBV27 CASSSRLVQETQYF TGTGCCAGCAGTTCCCGACTAGTTCAAGAGACCCAGTACTTC
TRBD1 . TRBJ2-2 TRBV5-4 CASSPGGTGGGAGELFF TGTGCCAGCAGCCCAGGGGGGACAGGGGGCGGAGCCGGGGAGCTGTTTTTT
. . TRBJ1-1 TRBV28 CASSSLRENTEAFF TGTGCCAGCAGTTCCCTCCGGGAGAACACTGAAGCTTTCTTT
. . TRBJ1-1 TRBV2 CASGDRANTEAFF TGTGCCAGCGGAGACAGAGCGAACACTGAAGCTTTCTTT
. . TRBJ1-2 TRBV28 CASSRTDYGYTF TGTGCCAGCAGTCGGACAGACTATGGCTACACCTTC
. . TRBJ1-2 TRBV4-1 CASSHEGNYGYTF TGCGCCAGCAGCCACGAGGGGAACTATGGCTACACCTTC
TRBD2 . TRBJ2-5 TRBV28 CASWTSGFAETQYF TGTGCCAGCTGGACTAGCGGGTTTGCGGAGACCCAGTACTTC
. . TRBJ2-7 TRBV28 CATSVGGYLSQEGEQYF TGTGCCACCTCAGTGGGGGGCTACTTGTCCCAGGAAGGGGAGCAGTACTTC
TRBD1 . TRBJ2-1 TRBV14 CASSQAHRGWDEQFF TGTGCCAGCAGTCAAGCACACAGGGGTTGGGATGAGCAGTTCTTC
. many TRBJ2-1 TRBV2 CASSDTTGAVGEQFF TGTGCCAGCAGTGATACAACGGGAGCGGTCGGTGAGCAGTTCTTC
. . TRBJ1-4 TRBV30 CAWSVSTNEKLFF TGTGCCTGGAGTGTTTCAACTAATGAAAAACTGTTTTTT
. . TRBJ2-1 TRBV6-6 CARQPRDTQQFF TGTGCCCGACAACCCAGAGATACTCAGCAGTTCTTC
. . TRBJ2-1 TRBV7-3 CASSQIPGSGRDNEQFF TGTGCCAGCAGCCAGATCCCGGGTAGCGGTCGTGACAATGAGCAGTTCTTC
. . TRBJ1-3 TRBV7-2 CASSWTGNTIYF TGTGCCAGCAGCTGGACCGGAAACACCATATATTTT
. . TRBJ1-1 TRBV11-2 CASSPGQFTEAFF TGTGCCAGCAGCCCCGGACAATTCACTGAAGCTTTCTTT
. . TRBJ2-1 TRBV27 CASSFPGTDANEQFF TGTGCCAGCAGTTTTCCAGGGACTGATGCCAATGAGCAGTTCTTC
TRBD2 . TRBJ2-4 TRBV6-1 CASSEAGGGKNIQYF TGTGCCAGCAGCGAGGCGGGGGGAGGTAAAAACATTCAGTACTTC
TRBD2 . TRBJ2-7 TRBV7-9 CASSRLAGRPSYEQYF TGTGCCAGCAGCCGACTAGCGGGACGACCCTCCTACGAGCAGTACTTC
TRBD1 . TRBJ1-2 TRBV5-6 CASSLTGTDYGYTF TGTGCCAGCAGCTTGACCGGGACAGACTATGGCTACACCTTC
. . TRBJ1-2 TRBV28 CASSSPFLSGPYGYTF TGTGCCAGCAGTTCCCCCTTTTTATCTGGACCCTATGGCTACACCTTC
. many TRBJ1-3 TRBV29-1 CSVRPSGNTIYF TGCAGCGTTAGACCCTCTGGAAACACCATATATTTT
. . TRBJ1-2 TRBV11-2 CASSSLGENNYGYTF TGTGCCAGCAGCTCCTTAGGGGAAAATAACTATGGCTACACCTTC
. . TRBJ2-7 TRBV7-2 CASSLEVSEQYF TGTGCCAGCAGCTTAGAGGTGAGCGAGCAGTACTTC
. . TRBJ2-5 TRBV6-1 CASSIGGIETQYF TGTGCCAGCAGTATCGGGGGTATAGAGACCCAGTACTTC
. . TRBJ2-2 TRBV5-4 CASSSTSSITGELFF TGTGCCAGCAGCTCTACCTCCTCAATAACCGGGGAGCTGTTTTTT
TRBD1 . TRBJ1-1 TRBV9 CASSVSPQGQGHREAFF TGTGCCAGCAGCGTTTCTCCCCAGGGACAGGGCCATCGTGAAGCTTTCTTT
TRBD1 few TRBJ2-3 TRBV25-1 CASSDSGTGADTQYF TGTGCCAGCAGTGATTCCGGGACAGGGGCAGATACGCAGTATTTT
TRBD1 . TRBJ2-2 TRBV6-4 CASNPGQGNTGELFF TGTGCCAGCAACCCGGGACAGGGGAACACCGGGGAGCTGTTTTTT
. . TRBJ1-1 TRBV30 CAWTTGYGLRGGAFF TGTGCCTGGACGACAGGATACGGCTTAAGAGGGGGAGCTTTCTTT
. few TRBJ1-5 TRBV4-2 CASSQEWTVLRPQHF TGTGCCAGCAGCCAAGAATGGACAGTCCTCCGGCCCCAGCATTTT
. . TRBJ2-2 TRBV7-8 CASSYRTVGELFF TGTGCCAGCAGCTACAGGACTGTCGGGGAGCTGTTTTTT
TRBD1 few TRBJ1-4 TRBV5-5 CASSLRTGAEEKLFF TGTGCCAGCAGCCTAAGGACAGGGGCGGAAGAAAAACTGTTTTTT
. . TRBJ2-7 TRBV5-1 CASSYGQTNSYEQYF TGCGCCAGCAGCTACGGACAGACCAACTCCTACGAGCAGTACTTC
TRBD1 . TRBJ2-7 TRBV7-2 CASRLGTGIPEQYF TGTGCCAGCCGCCTAGGGACAGGGATCCCCGAGCAGTACTTC
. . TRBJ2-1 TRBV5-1 CASSSYQSRDEQFF TGCGCCAGCAGCTCGTACCAATCCCGGGATGAGCAGTTCTTC
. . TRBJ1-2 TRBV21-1 CASSPSGRFEGYTF TGTGCCAGCAGCCCCTCGGGACGGTTCGAAGGCTACACCTTC
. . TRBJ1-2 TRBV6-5 CASSSGRNRGYGYTF TGTGCCAGCAGTTCGGGACGGAATCGGGGCTATGGCTACACCTTC